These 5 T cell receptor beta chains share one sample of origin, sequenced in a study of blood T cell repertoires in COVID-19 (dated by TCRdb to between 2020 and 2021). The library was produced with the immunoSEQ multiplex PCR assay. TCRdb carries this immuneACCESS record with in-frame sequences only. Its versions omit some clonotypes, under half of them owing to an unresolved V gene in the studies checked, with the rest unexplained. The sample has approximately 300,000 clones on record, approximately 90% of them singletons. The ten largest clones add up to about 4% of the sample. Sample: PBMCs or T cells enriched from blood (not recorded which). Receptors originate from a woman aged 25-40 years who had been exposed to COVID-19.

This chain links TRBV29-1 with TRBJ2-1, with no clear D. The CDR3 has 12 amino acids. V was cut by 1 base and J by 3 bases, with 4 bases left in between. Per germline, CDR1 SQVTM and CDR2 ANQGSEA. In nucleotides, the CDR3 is TGCAGCGTTGAAGGCTACTACAATGAGCAGTTCTTC. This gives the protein CSVEGYYNEQFF.

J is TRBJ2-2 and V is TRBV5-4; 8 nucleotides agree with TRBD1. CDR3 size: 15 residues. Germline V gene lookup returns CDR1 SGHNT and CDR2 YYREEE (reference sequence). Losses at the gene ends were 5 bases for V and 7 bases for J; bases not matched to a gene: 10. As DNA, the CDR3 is TGTGCCAGCAGTCAAATAGCACAGGGGGGCGGGGAGCTGTTTTTT. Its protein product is CASSQIAQGGGELFF.

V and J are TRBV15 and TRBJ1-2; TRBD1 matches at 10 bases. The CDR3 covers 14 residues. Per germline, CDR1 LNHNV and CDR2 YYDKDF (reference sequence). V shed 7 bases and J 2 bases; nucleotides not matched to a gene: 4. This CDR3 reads CATTGQGLNYGYTF. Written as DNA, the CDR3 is TGTGCCACCACGGGACAGGGGCTCAACTATGGCTACACCTTC.

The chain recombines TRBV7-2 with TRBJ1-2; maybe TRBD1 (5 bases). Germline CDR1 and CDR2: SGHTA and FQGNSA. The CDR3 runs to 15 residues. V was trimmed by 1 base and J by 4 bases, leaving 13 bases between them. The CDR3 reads CASSLVQGSGYGYTF. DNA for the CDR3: TGTGCCAGCAGCTTAGTTCAGGGCTCAGGCTATGGCTACACCTTC.

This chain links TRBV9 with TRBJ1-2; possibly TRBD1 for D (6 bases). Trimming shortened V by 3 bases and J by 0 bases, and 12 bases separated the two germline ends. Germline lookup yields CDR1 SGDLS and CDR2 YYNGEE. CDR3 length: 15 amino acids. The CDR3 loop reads CASSEGVLANYGYTF. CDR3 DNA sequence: TGTGCCAGCAGCGAGGGGGTTTTAGCTAACTATGGCTACACCTTC.